This T cell receptor beta chain emerged from a study of T cells in Graves' hyperthyroidism and ophthalmopathy. Study-wide results and limits: Ophthalmopathy cases were set apart from stable hyperthyroidism by a 13 V-J model. Also found in blood were most expanded thyroid clonotypes above 0.001.

This blood was taken when hyperthyroidism was first diagnosed, before any ophthalmopathy symptoms existed. Germline assignment: CDR1 KGHDR and CDR2 SFDVKD. CDR3 size: 14 residues. J lost 2 bases, V lost 6 bases, and 2 bases had no gene match. From RNA transcripts, TCR beta CDR3 regions were amplified. HTBI primers drove first-round RT-PCR of the TCR CDR3. MiXCR, run by TCRdb on the multiplex PCR reads, gives a single entry per CDR3 protein. The table lists roughly 160,000 distinct CDR3 sequences, about a tenth of them singletons. This clonotype has a count of ten or more. The antigen remains undetermined.

Sequenced material: blood. The chain is built from TRBV24-1 and TRBJ2-1, with 8 bases that match TRBD2. This receptor was identified in a young woman with Graves' hyperthyroidism that later progressed to Graves' ophthalmopathy. CDR3 nucleotides: TGTGCCACCAGTCTTAGCGGGGCCTACAATGAGCAGTTCTTC. Protein sequence: CATSLSGAYNEQFF.